This record concerns one T cell receptor (beta chain) sequence. Different DNA sequences within this sample yield the same CDR3. CDR3 length: 13 amino acids. The trim removed 6 bases at V and 4 bases at J, leaving 3 bases unmatched. Germline V lookup: CDR1 LNHDA, CDR2 SQIVND (reference sequence). Libraries were prepared by immunoSEQ multiplex PCR; TCRdb keeps only in-frame clonotypes and omits some of them. The sample comprises 150,000 to 200,000 clones, 90% to 95% of which are singletons, and approximately 1% rests with the top ten. This entry is derived from a study of T cell responses to AZD1222 COVID-19 vaccine.

This specimen consisted of peripheral blood, obtained on day 0 of AZD1222 vaccination. This receptor was taken from an adult in good health. The chain uses TRBV19 and TRBJ1-5; 7 bases are a match to TRBD1. The CDR3, as DNA: TGTGCCAGTAGGGGACAGCCGAATCAGCCCCAGCATTTT. Protein sequence: CASRGQPNQPQHF.